Listed here is a single TCR beta chain. Assay used: immunoSEQ multiplex PCR; TCRdb lists only in-frame clones, some missing. The sample contains 150,000 to 200,000 clones, around 87% of which appear only once. This sample is drawn from a study of blood T cell repertoires in COVID-19. The clonotype was recovered from a woman aged 18-29 years who had recovered from COVID-19. Sample: peripheral blood.

The CDR3 sequence: CATSSRLAGSTDTQYF. CDR3 DNA: TGTGCCACCAGCAGTAGACTAGCGGGAAGCACAGATACGCAGTATTTT. The chain recombines TRBV15 with TRBJ2-3; 11 bases match TRBD2. The CDR3 has 16 amino acids. Germline V lookup: CDR1 LNHNV, CDR2 YYDKDF (reference sequence). Trimming at V came to 3 bases and at J to 0 bases, leaving 2 bases not matched to a gene.